This T cell receptor (beta chain) was identified during a study of T cells after yellow fever vaccination. The study's findings and limits: Abundant clonotypes from the bulk population could get into FACS-sorted repertoires as contaminants. CD4 and CD8 compartments shared a small share of clonotypes. Post-booster reappearance was seen for most primary-vaccination clones (around 96% CD4, 75% to 90% CD8).

Germline V gene sequence: CDR1 SGHRS, CDR2 YFSETQ. V was pared by 3 bases and J by 1 base, with 10 bases of the junction left unmatched. The CDR3 sequence is 17 residues long. A remark on this clonotype: The antigen is unknown.

A universal primer site and UMIs were added as TCR cDNA was made by 5'RACE template switching. TCRdb analysed the 5' RACE reads with MiXCR anew, one entry per CDR3 protein. The table includes 95,000 to 150,000 distinct CDR3 sequences, around 9.8% detected once. This sequence originates from a man younger than 35 who received the YFV17D yellow fever vaccine. The material sequenced was CD8+ T cells sorted from PBMCs, taken on the day of the yellow fever booster vaccination. The chain joins TRBV5-1 to TRBJ2-5, with 9 nucleotides matching TRBD2. Here the CDR3 reads CASSSPGAGGLQETQYF. The CDR3 DNA follows: TGCGCCAGCAGCTCCCCCGGCGCGGGGGGGCTCCAAGAGACCCAGTACTTC.